The source of this T cell receptor beta chain is a study of technical replicates of blood from a handful of donors. Sequencing used immunoSEQ multiplex PCR; TCRdb keeps in-frame clones, though not all of them. The table includes under 55,000 clones, 95% to 96% detected once. CDR3 length equals 15 residues. The V gene end was trimmed by 3 bases and the J gene end by 9 bases; junction bases not matched to a gene: 10. CDR1 is SQVTM, CDR2 ANQGSEA, per germline. The TCR originated in a human donor in good health. The chain links TRBV29-1 to TRBJ2-1; 11 bases map to TRBD2. What was sequenced was T cells isolated from PBMCs. CDR3 protein: CSVEVGTSGLGEQFF. The CDR3 DNA reads as TGCAGCGTTGAGGTCGGGACTAGCGGCCTCGGTGAGCAGTTCTTC.